Listed here are 2 T cell receptor beta chains from one sample, sequenced in a study of regulatory T cells in long-lasting Graves disease. The time point was: persistent/refractory GD, antithyroid drugs over 5 years with positive TRAb. The authors made the TCR library using RNA they extracted from PBMCs. Combining iRepertoire HTBI primers with Arm-PCR of CDR3 regions, the authors built TCR beta libraries. Each CDR3 protein is one row after TCRdb ran MiXCR on the multiplex PCR reads. This table holds about 470,000 distinct CDR3 sequences, around a fifth found once. The specimen comprised peripheral blood mononuclear cells (PBMCs), sampled when the disease was refractory, from a patient treated with antithyroid drugs. Receptors were obtained from a female donor with Graves disease.

This clonotype was picked up a small number of times. The chain carries TRBV18 and TRBJ1-4; unclear D gene. The CDR3 runs 15 residues. Trimming stripped 3 bases from V and 4 bases from J, with 12 bases between. Germline V gives CDR1 KGHSH, CDR2 LQKENI. CDR3 nucleotides: TGTGCCAGCTCACCCCAGGACGTCCTTAATGAAAAACTGTTTTTT. It yields the protein CASSPQDVLNEKLFF.

This clonotype was detected ten times or more. The V call is TRBV3-1, the J call TRBJ2-5, with TRBD2 matching 10 bases. This CDR3 is built from 14 residues. Germline V CDR1 and CDR2: LGHDT, YNNKEL (reference sequence). J lost 6 bases, V lost 4 bases, and 5 bases had no gene match. The CDR3 spells CASSLTSGTQTQYF. Written as DNA, the CDR3 is TGTGCCAGCAGCCTAACTAGCGGGACCCAGACCCAGTACTTC.